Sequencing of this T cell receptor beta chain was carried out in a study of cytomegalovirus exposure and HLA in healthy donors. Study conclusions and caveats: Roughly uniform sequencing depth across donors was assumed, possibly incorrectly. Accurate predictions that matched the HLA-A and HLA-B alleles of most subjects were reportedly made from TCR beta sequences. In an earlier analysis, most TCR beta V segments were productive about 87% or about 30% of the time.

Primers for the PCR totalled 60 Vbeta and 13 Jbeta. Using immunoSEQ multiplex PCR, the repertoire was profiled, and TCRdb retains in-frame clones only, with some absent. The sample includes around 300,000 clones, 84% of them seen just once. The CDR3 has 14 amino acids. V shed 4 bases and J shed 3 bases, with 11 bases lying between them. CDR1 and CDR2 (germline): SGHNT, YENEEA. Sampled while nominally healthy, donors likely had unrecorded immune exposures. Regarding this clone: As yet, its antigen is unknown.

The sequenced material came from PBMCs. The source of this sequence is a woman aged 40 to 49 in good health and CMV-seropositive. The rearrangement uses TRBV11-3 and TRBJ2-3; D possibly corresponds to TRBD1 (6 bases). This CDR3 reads CASSSRQATDTQYF. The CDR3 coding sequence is TGTGCCAGCAGCTCCCGACAGGCGACAGATACGCAGTATTTT.